This T cell receptor beta chain was recovered during a study of cytomegalovirus exposure and HLA in healthy donors. Study background: Later analysis reported that the approximately 130 validation repertoires shared the platform of the approximately 620 first-cohort repertoires.

Profiled with immunoSEQ multiplex PCR; TCRdb holds only in-frame clones, not every one. The sample yields around 250,000 clones, around 91% seen once. Concerning this clone itself: The antigen is not known.

The roughly 120-subject validation cohort, separate from the roughly 700-subject first cohort, included the donors. Trimming shortened V by 6 bases and J by 7 bases, and 19 bases separated the two germline ends. From germline, CDR1 is MNHEY and CDR2 SMNVEV (reference sequence). The CDR3 loop spans 14 amino acids. General study findings and limits: Testing in vitro showed three CMV-associated chains specific for CMV antigens. The investigators catalogued 150 to 200 TCR beta chains as cytomegalovirus-associated.

The clonotype comes from a woman in her thirties in good health and CMV-seronegative. Input material: PBMCs. The chain combines TRBV27 with TRBJ2-7; perhaps TRBD1 as D (6 bases). The CDR3 loop reads CASRKQGERLEQYF. The CDR3 DNA reads as TGTGCCAGCAGAAAACAGGGAGAGCGCCTGGAGCAGTACTTC.